These 19 T cell receptor beta chains share one sample of origin, sequenced in a study of monozygotic twins with inflammatory bowel disease (dated by TCRdb to between 2017 and 2020). The library was prepared using 5' RACE. Instrument used: Illumina HiSeq 2500. The reads, reprocessed by TCRdb, yield one row per CDR3 protein sequence and no DNA. The table for this sample lists 93,000 or so distinct CDR3 sequences. The biggest ten clones account for approximately 2% of the sample. The sequenced sample consisted of blood. These receptors were taken from a human donor with ulcerative colitis or Crohn's disease, or a healthy co-twin of an affected twin (not recorded which).

The chain employs TRBV29-1 and TRBJ2-6; TCRdb outputs TRBD1, but without DNA this stays unchecked. The CDR3 runs 16 residues. Germline loops: CDR1 SQVTM, CDR2 ANQGSEA. The CDR3 protein is CSVKGLGESGANVLTF.

The chain employs TRBV19 and TRBJ1-5; TCRdb's assignment of TRBD1 cannot be checked, as there is no DNA. CDR1 is LNHDA and CDR2 is SQIVND in the germline V gene (reference sequence). CDR3 length equals 18 residues. This CDR3 reads CASSPGQGLGYSNQPQHF.

The genes are TRBV18 and TRBJ1-1. The CDR3 has 17 amino acids. Germline assignment: CDR1 KGHSH and CDR2 LQKENI. This CDR3 is CASSPTTWASMNTEAFF. The full variable domain, in which reference TRBV18 and TRBJ1-1 provide the parts outside the CDR3, is NAGVMQNPRHLVRRRGQEARLRCSPMKGHSHVYWYRQLPEEGLKFMVYLQKENIIDESGMPKERFSAEFPKEGPSILRIQQVVRGDSAAYFCASSPTTWASMNTEAFFGQGTRLTVV.

V and J are TRBV20-1 and TRBJ2-1; absent DNA, TCRdb's TRBD1 call cannot be checked. Germline assignment: CDR1 DFQATT and CDR2 SNEGSKA (reference sequence). The CDR3 sequence is 16 residues long. CDR3 sequence reads: CSARDPLIRDGSEQFF.

V and J are TRBV11-2 and TRBJ2-1; there is no DNA to check the TCRdb D call of TRBD2. Germline V gene sequence: CDR1 SGHAT, CDR2 FQNNGV. This CDR3 region has 16 residues. The CDR3 sequence: CASSLVRRAGGYEQFF. The full variable domain, in which reference TRBV11-2 and TRBJ2-1 provide the parts outside the CDR3, is EAGVAQSPRYKIIEKRQSVAFWCNPISGHATLYWYQQILGQGPKLLIQFQNNGVVDDSQLPKDRFSAERLKGVDSTLKIQPAKLEDSAVYLCASSLVRRAGGYEQFFGPGTRLTVL.

The chain combines TRBV7-2 with TRBJ2-3. This CDR3 has 15 residues. Germline values: CDR1 SGHTA, CDR2 FQGNSA. This CDR3 is CASSFRPASTDTQYF. Together with reference TRBV7-2 and TRBJ2-3, the CDR3 gives the full variable domain: GAGVSQSPSNKVTEKGKDVELRCDPISGHTALYWYRQSLGQGLEFLIYFQGNSAPDKSGLPSDRFSAERTGGSVSTLTIQRTQQEDSAVYLCASSFRPASTDTQYFGPGTRLTVL.

The chain couples TRBV10-3 to TRBJ2-1; the TCRdb call, TRBD2, lacks DNA for checking. Germline V gene sequence: CDR1 ENHRY, CDR2 SYGVKD. CDR3 length equals 13 residues. The CDR3 is CAISLLVLNEQFF.

The rearrangement joins TRBV7-9 to TRBJ2-3; TCRdb's assignment of TRBD1 cannot be checked, as there is no DNA. This CDR3 has 12 residues. Per the germline V gene, CDR1 is SEHNR and CDR2 is FQNEAQ (reference sequence). CDR3 protein: CASGADLDTQYF.

V is TRBV9 and J is TRBJ2-7; TCRdb's D call of TRBD1 is untestable without DNA. The germline CDR1 and CDR2 sequences are SGDLS and YYNGEE. The CDR3 is made up of 17 amino acids. The CDR3 sequence is CASSVVKPGQGTYEQYF.

The chain uses TRBV12-3 or TRBV12-4 and TRBJ1-3; TCRdb outputs TRBD1, but without DNA this stays unchecked. This CDR3 comprises 14 residues. The CDR3: CASSLAGRGDTIYF.

V is TRBV18 and J is TRBJ1-4; TCRdb's assignment of TRBD1 cannot be checked, as there is no DNA. Germline V lookup: CDR1 KGHSH, CDR2 LQKENI. This CDR3 is built from 16 residues. The CDR3 region is CASSPTRDRTNEKLFF.

V is TRBV10-3 and J is TRBJ2-7; TCRdb indicates TRBD1, and absent DNA this call remains unverified. The CDR3 has 16 amino acids. Germline V gene data show CDR1 as ENHRY and CDR2 as SYGVKD. CDR3 in amino acids: CAIRTGGLRPTYEQYF.

The chain has TRBV7-2 and TRBJ1-5. The V gene's germline CDR1 is SGHTA and CDR2 FQGNSA. The CDR3 consists of 15 residues. The CDR3 reads CASSASVGVNQPQHF. Combining the CDR3 with reference TRBV7-2 and TRBJ1-5 gives the whole variable domain GAGVSQSPSNKVTEKGKDVELRCDPISGHTALYWYRQSLGQGLEFLIYFQGNSAPDKSGLPSDRFSAERTGGSVSTLTIQRTQQEDSAVYLCASSASVGVNQPQHFGDGTRLSIL.

The V gene is TRBV7-2, the J gene TRBJ1-5; the TCRdb call, TRBD1, lacks DNA for checking. In germline, CDR1 is SGHTA, CDR2 FQGNSA. The CDR3 length is 14 residues. The chain's CDR3 is CASSLRQGNQPQHF.

The rearrangement links TRBV18 to TRBJ1-6; without DNA, the TCRdb call of TRBD1 cannot be checked. Germline CDR1 KGHSH, CDR2 LQKENI. The CDR3 sequence is 16 residues long. Here the CDR3 reads CASSPLTGGPNSPLHF.

This chain connects TRBV28 to TRBJ1-5. Per the germline V gene, CDR1 is MDHEN and CDR2 is SYDVKM. The CDR3 runs to 19 residues. The CDR3 here is CASSDTPFRRVTDNQPQHF.

This chain uses TRBV12-3 or TRBV12-4 with TRBJ2-4. The CDR3 contains 15 residues. The CDR3 loop reads CASSLRGLAKNIQYF.

This chain uses TRBV7-9 with TRBJ2-7; the D call from TCRdb, TRBD1, cannot be confirmed without DNA. The germline V gene encodes CDR1 SEHNR and CDR2 FQNEAQ (reference sequence). This CDR3 has 15 amino acids. CDR3 residues: CASSYHRDSPYEQYF.

This rearrangement joins TRBV7-8 to TRBJ2-1; TCRdb picks TRBD2, but there is no DNA to check that call. CDR3 size: 14 residues. Looked up from germline, CDR1 is SGHVS and CDR2 is FQNEAQ. CDR3 region: CASSPSISGRALFF.